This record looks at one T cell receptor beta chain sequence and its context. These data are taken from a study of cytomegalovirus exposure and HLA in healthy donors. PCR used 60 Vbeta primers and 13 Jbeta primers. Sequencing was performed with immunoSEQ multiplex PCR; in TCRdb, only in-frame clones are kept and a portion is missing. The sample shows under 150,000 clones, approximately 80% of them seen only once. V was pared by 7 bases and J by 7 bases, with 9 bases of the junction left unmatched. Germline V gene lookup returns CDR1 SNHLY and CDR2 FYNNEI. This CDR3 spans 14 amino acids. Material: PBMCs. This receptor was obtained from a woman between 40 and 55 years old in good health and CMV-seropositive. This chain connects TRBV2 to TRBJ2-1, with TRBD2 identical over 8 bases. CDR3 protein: CASIPSGGGNEQFF. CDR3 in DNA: TGTGCCAGCATCCCCTCCGGGGGGGGAAATGAGCAGTTCTTC.